Sequencing of this TCR beta chain was carried out in a study of blood T cells in healthy people across ages. This clonotype appeared a few times. The use of a sample-barcoded 5' primer and a J-beta primer mix characterized a second PCR of roughly 6 to 11 cycles. All samples yielded 2.5 million or more CDR3-containing paired-end reads. TCRdb redid the calling of the 5' RACE reads with MiXCR, one entry per CDR3 protein. Of approximately 880,000 distinct CDR3 sequences in the sample, approximately 49% were seen once. CDR1 and CDR2 from the germline V gene are SGHAT and FQDESV (reference sequence). Trimming stripped 7 bases from V and 5 bases from J, with 12 bases between. CDR3 length: 13 amino acids.

The clonotype was recovered from a man aged 25-45 years in good health. V usage is TRBV11-1 and J usage is TRBJ2-1; D is unclear. Sequenced material: blood. CDR3 coding DNA: TGTGCCAGCAACAGAGGCCGGGACAATGAGCAGTTCTTC. It yields the protein CASNRGRDNEQFF.